This TCR beta chain was observed in a study of cytomegalovirus exposure and HLA in healthy donors. In the case of this clone: Its cognate antigen is unknown.

Points from the study as a whole: CMV antigen specificity was confirmed in vitro for a few CMV-associated chains. Cytomegalovirus association was listed for approximately 160 TCR beta chains.

This PCR relied on a set of 60 Vbeta primers and 13 Jbeta primers. The repertoire was sequenced with immunoSEQ multiplex PCR; TCRdb's copy has only in-frame clones and lacks some. The profile shows 50,000 to 75,000 clones, roughly 80% of them singletons. With V trimmed by 7 bases and J by 4 bases, 11 bases remained unmatched. Germline-derived CDR1 and CDR2 are SGHRS and YFSETQ. The CDR3 is 16 residues long. The specimen sequenced was PBMCs. The clonotype was recovered from a woman aged 40 to 50 in good health and CMV-seronegative. The chain combines TRBV5-1 with TRBJ2-2; TRBD2 aligns across 9 bases. CDR3: CASSLAGTSLTGELFF. The CDR3 DNA is TGCGCCAGCTCCCTAGCCGGGACTAGCCTCACCGGGGAGCTGTTTTTT.